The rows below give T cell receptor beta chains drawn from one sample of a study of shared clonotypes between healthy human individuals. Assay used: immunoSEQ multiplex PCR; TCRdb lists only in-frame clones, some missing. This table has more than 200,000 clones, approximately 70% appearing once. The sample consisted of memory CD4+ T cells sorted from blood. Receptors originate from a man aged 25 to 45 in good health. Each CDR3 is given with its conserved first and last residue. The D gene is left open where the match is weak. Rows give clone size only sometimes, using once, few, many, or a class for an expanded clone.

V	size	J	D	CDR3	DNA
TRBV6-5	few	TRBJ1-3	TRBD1	CASRGGRSSGNTIYF	TGTGCCAGCAGAGGGGGCCGTAGCTCTGGAAACACCATATATTTT
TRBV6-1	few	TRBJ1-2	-	CASSESPAGNYGYTF	TGTGCCAGCAGTGAATCCCCAGCCGGTAACTATGGCTACACCTTC
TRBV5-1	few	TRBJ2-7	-	CASSGISYEQYF	TGCGCCAGCAGCGGGATTTCCTACGAGCAGTACTTC
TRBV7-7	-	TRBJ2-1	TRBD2	CASSVAGASGEQFF	TGTGCCAGCAGCGTAGCGGGAGCGTCGGGTGAGCAGTTCTTC
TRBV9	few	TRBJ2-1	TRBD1	CASSVDPRGTSNEQFF	TGTGCCAGCAGCGTAGACCCCAGGGGGACCAGCAATGAGCAGTTCTTC
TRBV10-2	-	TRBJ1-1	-	CASRRQVLMNTEAFF	TGCGCCAGCAGACGACAGGTTCTGATGAACACTGAAGCTTTCTTT
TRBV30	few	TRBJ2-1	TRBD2	CAWSVVQGPLAGVPNEQFF	TGTGCCTGGAGTGTAGTTCAGGGACCTCTGGCGGGAGTCCCCAATGAGCAGTTCTTC
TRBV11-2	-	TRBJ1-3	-	CASSHYGLSGNTIYF	TGTGCCAGCAGTCATTACGGCCTCTCTGGAAACACCATATATTTT
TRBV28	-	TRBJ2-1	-	CASSFPSSYNEQFF	TGTGCCAGCAGTTTTCCGAGCTCCTACAATGAGCAGTTCTTC
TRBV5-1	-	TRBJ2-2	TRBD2	CASKPLAENTGELFF	TGCGCCAGCAAACCACTAGCGGAAAACACCGGGGAGCTGTTTTTT
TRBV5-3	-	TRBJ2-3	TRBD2	CARSSSGPLQDCTDTQYF	TGTGCCAGAAGCTCTAGCGGGCCCCTACAAGACTGCACAGATACGCAGTATTTT
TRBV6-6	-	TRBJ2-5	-	CASSPRQGGETQYF	TGTGCCAGCAGTCCCCGACAGGGAGGCGAGACCCAGTACTTC
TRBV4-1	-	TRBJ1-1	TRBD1	CASSLDRGANTEAFF	TGCGCCAGCAGCCTTGACAGGGGGGCGAACACTGAAGCTTTCTTT
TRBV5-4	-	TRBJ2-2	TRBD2	CASSLPLAGGQEELFF	TGTGCCAGCAGCTTACCACTAGCGGGAGGGCAAGAGGAGCTGTTTTTT
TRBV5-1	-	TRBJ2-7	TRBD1	CASSSSGQGWDEQYF	TGCGCCAGCAGCTCCTCAGGACAGGGGTGGGACGAGCAGTACTTC